The 21 T cell receptor beta chains in this list originate from one sample, sequenced in a study of cytomegalovirus exposure and HLA in healthy donors. Some clones are missing from TCRdb's copy, which holds only in-frame ones; the method was immunoSEQ multiplex PCR. In the table there are approximately 190,000 clones, approximately 80% of which are singletons. Source material: PBMCs. Receptor source: a woman under 40 in good health and CMV-seropositive.

The V call is TRBV27, the J call TRBJ2-2, with D possibly TRBD2 on 6 matching bases. The V gene lost 2 bases and the J gene lost 4 bases, with 8 bases spanning the gap. Germline CDR1 is MNHEY and CDR2 is SMNVEV (reference sequence). The CDR3 length is 14 residues. The CDR3 nucleotides read TGTGCCAGCAGTTTACCGGGAGTCACCGGGGAGCTGTTTTTT. As protein: CASSLPGVTGELFF.

This clone was observed a few times. The chain carries TRBV6-6 and TRBJ1-2, with D unresolved. Germline CDR1 MNHNY, CDR2 SVGAGI (reference sequence). V lost 11 bases and J 4 bases, leaving 14 bases between the germline ends. This CDR3 comprises 12 residues. CDR3 sequence: CALSGSPYGYTF. CDR3 bases: TGTGCCTTATCCGGGTCTCCCTATGGCTACACCTTC.

The V call is TRBV29-1, the J call TRBJ2-1, with 11 bases fitting TRBD2. Trimming took 2 bases from V and 11 from J; bases not matched to a gene: 5. Per the germline V gene, CDR1 is SQVTM and CDR2 is ANQGSEA. This CDR3 has 13 residues. The CDR3: CSVELGTSGQQFF. The CDR3 coding sequence is TGCAGCGTTGAATTGGGGACTAGCGGTCAGCAGTTCTTC.

The gene calls are TRBV9 and TRBJ1-1, with 8 bases aligning to TRBD1. Germline trimming cut 3 bases from V and 4 bases from J; bases unmatched to any gene: 11. The length of the CDR3 is 16 residues. Per the germline V gene, CDR1 is SGDLS and CDR2 is YYNGEE. CDR3 loop: CASSATQGAGSTEAFF. For the CDR3, the DNA is TGTGCCAGCAGCGCAACCCAGGGGGCGGGTAGCACTGAAGCTTTCTTT.

V and J are TRBV7-9 and TRBJ2-1; 8 bases align to TRBD2. Trimming cost V 8 bases and J 5 bases; bases outside gene matches: 8. CDR1 and CDR2 (germline): SEHNR, FQNEAQ (reference sequence). This CDR3 is built from 14 residues. CDR3 bases: TGTGCCAGCGCCGGGACTAGACTACACAATGAGCAGTTCTTC. Its translation is CASAGTRLHNEQFF.

The J gene is TRBJ1-1, the V gene TRBV10-3, with unresolved D. This CDR3 region has 13 residues. Germline CDR1 reads ENHRY; CDR2 reads SYGVKD. V dropped 3 bases and J dropped 5 bases, with 10 bases sitting between them. The CDR3 region is CAISDPGRTEAFF. Here the CDR3 DNA reads TGTGCCATCAGTGATCCGGGTAGGACTGAAGCTTTCTTT.

The DNA for the CDR3 is TGTGCCACCGAACAGTCGGACTCTGGAAACACCATATATTTT. Translating it yields CATEQSDSGNTIYF. V gene TRBV2 combines with J gene TRBJ1-3; the D is unclear. CDR3 length: 14 residues. V was cut by 10 bases and J by 0 bases, with 13 bases left in between. The germline CDR1 and CDR2 sequences are SNHLY and FYNNEI.

The J gene is TRBJ1-4, the V gene TRBV27, with D tentatively TRBD1 (6 bases). Between the trimmed V and J ends, which lost 6 bases and 7 bases, there was a span of 15 bases. The germline CDR1 and CDR2 sequences are MNHEY and SMNVEV (reference sequence). The length of the CDR3 is 14 residues. CDR3 in amino acids: CASRNRVTGEKLFF. As DNA, the CDR3 is TGTGCCAGCAGAAACAGGGTCACCGGTGAAAAACTGTTTTTT.

The gene calls are TRBV4-1 and TRBJ2-5; possibly TRBD1 for D (6 bases). The CDR3 is 17 residues long. Germline V gene lookup returns CDR1 MGHRA and CDR2 YSYEKL. The germline V and J ends were trimmed by 1 base and 3 bases, with 18 bases remaining between them. CDR3 coding DNA: TGCGCCAGCAGCCAAGTTTATGTTAGGGCAGGGGAAGAGACCCAGTACTTC. Encoded protein: CASSQVYVRAGEETQYF.

The V and J genes are TRBV5-4 and TRBJ1-2; 7 bases agree with TRBD1. Germline-derived CDR1 and CDR2 are SGHNT and YYREEE (reference sequence). The ends lost 1 base at V and 1 base at J; junction bases unmatched: 1. The CDR3 is 14 amino acids. DNA of the CDR3: TGTGCCAGCAGCTTGAACAGGGGTAACTATGGCTACACCTTC. Protein sequence: CASSLNRGNYGYTF.

This rearrangement joins TRBV2 to TRBJ2-7; D not resolved. CDR1 and CDR2 (germline): SNHLY, FYNNEI. V dropped 4 bases and J dropped 4 bases, with 14 bases sitting between them. The CDR3 runs to 14 residues. The CDR3 sequence is CASSAVANVYEQYF. DNA of the CDR3: TGTGCCAGCAGTGCGGTAGCAAACGTGTACGAGCAGTACTTC.

This clone has a handful of counts. The chain has TRBV10-3 and TRBJ2-7, with 8 bases that match TRBD1. The CDR3 is 15 amino acids. From germline, CDR1 is ENHRY and CDR2 SYGVKD. The trim removed 4 bases at V and 4 bases at J, leaving 9 bases unmatched. The DNA for the CDR3 is TGTGCCATCAGTGTCTCAGGGGGCTCGGGATACGAGCAGTACTTC. Translation gives CAISVSGGSGYEQYF.

This clone was observed a handful of times. CDR3 loop: CASSLDQGGELFF. In DNA, the CDR3 is TGCGCCAGCAGCTTGGATCAGGGTGGGGAGCTGTTTTTT. This chain uses TRBV5-1 with TRBJ2-2, with a possible D match to TRBD1 (5 bases). V lost 0 bases to trimming and J lost 8 bases, with 8 bases between them. The CDR3 has 13 amino acids. Per germline, CDR1 SGHRS and CDR2 YFSETQ.

This clone was observed a handful of times. The rearrangement joins TRBV29-1 to TRBJ1-2, with 7 bases fitting TRBD1. The germline CDR1 and CDR2 sequences are SQVTM and ANQGSEA. This CDR3 is 11 amino acids long. Trimming at V came to 6 bases and at J to 7 bases, leaving 5 bases not matched to a gene. Here the CDR3 reads CSVGQVGGYTF. CDR3 sequence (DNA): TGCAGCGTCGGACAGGTCGGTGGCTACACCTTC.

This rearrangement joins TRBV15 to TRBJ2-6; tentatively, D is TRBD2 (5 bases). The CDR3 loop spans 18 amino acids. Per germline, CDR1 LNHNV and CDR2 YYDKDF (reference sequence). V lost 3 bases and J 0 bases, leaving 15 bases between the germline ends. CDR3 coding DNA: TGTGCCACCAGCAGTGGAAGCGGTATCGTCTCTGGGGCCAACGTCCTGACTTTC. It encodes CATSSGSGIVSGANVLTF.

The V gene is TRBV29-1, the J gene TRBJ2-7, with D possibly matching TRBD1 (6 bases). Trimming left V 7 bases short and J 5 bases short, with 12 bases between. The V gene's germline CDR1 is SQVTM and CDR2 ANQGSEA. The CDR3 totals 11 residues. The CDR3 region has the DNA TGCAGCGGCCGGACAGCTAACGAGCAGTACTTC. Amino acids: CSGRTANEQYF.

V gene TRBV29-1 combines with J gene TRBJ1-5; D unresolved. This CDR3 comprises 12 residues. Germline CDR1 reads SQVTM; CDR2 reads ANQGSEA. V shed 4 bases and J shed 10 bases, with 14 bases lying between them. The CDR3 sequence is CSVGTSVGPQHF. CDR3 nucleotides: TGCAGCGTTGGTACCAGCGTTGGACCCCAGCATTTT.

This rearrangement joins TRBV7-6 to TRBJ1-3, with D possibly being TRBD1 (5 bases). The CDR3 extends over 16 amino acids. Deletions cut 2 bases from V and 3 bases from J, with 14 bases between. CDR1 and CDR2 (germline): SGHVS, FNYEAQ. The CDR3 protein is CASSLLSGGLGNTIYF. The CDR3, as DNA: TGTGCCAGCAGCTTATTATCGGGGGGACTTGGAAACACCATATATTTT.

The sample holds a few counts of this clone. The V call is TRBV5-1, the J call TRBJ1-4; possible D gene TRBD1, 6 bases. This CDR3 contains 17 residues. The germline V gene encodes CDR1 SGHRS and CDR2 YFSETQ. V was shortened by 0 bases and J by 11 bases, with 23 bases between the two germline ends. CDR3 nucleotide sequence: TGCGCCAGCAGCTTGGATAGTTCGGTCAGGGGTTCACAGAAACTGTTTTTT. Protein sequence: CASSLDSSVRGSQKLFF.

The chain is built from TRBV27 and TRBJ2-1; TRBD2 is a possible D gene (5 bases). V was trimmed by 5 bases and J by 2 bases, leaving 10 bases between them. Looked up from germline, CDR1 is MNHEY and CDR2 is SMNVEV (reference sequence). The CDR3 consists of 14 residues. CDR3 in amino acids: CASSLLGPYNEQFF. DNA for the CDR3: TGTGCCAGCAGTCTACTAGGTCCCTACAATGAGCAGTTCTTC.

CDR3 DNA sequence: TGTGCCAGCAGTGAATTCGGGGGAACCCAAGAGACCCAGTACTTC. This codes for CASSEFGGTQETQYF. V is TRBV25-1 and J is TRBJ2-5, with D perhaps TRBD2 (6 bases). Trimming stripped 1 base from V and 1 base from J, with 10 bases between. The germline CDR1 and CDR2 sequences are MGHDK and SYGVNS. This CDR3 region has 15 residues.